A single sample is the source of the 9 T cell receptor beta chains below, sequenced in a study of STAT3 mutations in large granular lymphocyte leukemia. Study-level points and caveats: At least one immunodominant TCR beta clonotype appeared in every T-cell large granular lymphocyte leukemia patient.

Repertoires were generated with immunoSEQ multiplex PCR, while TCRdb's copy carries only in-frame clones and drops some. The sample records 35,000 or so clones, roughly 88% being singletons. Their antigens are not known. The sample was PBMCs. The receptors come from a human donor with T large granular lymphocyte leukemia. Some clones in this sample may be carry-over from other donors' samples.

The rearrangement links TRBV19 to TRBJ2-3, with a possible D match to TRBD1 (6 bases). The V end was cut by 7 bases, the J end by 0 bases, with 11 bases between. CDR3 length: 14 residues. Germline V CDR1 and CDR2: LNHDA, SQIVND (reference sequence). The CDR3 sequence is CASTGTPSTDTQYF. The CDR3 coding sequence is TGTGCCAGTACCGGGACACCGAGCACAGATACGCAGTATTTT.

The rearrangement links TRBV19 to TRBJ1-6, with a possible D match to TRBD1 (6 bases). The V end was cut by 3 bases, the J end by 7 bases, with 10 bases between. The CDR3 totals 14 residues. Per the germline V gene, CDR1 is LNHDA and CDR2 is SQIVND (reference sequence). CDR3 in amino acids: CASSIGQPNSPLHF. The CDR3, as DNA: TGTGCCAGTAGTATCGGACAGCCAAATTCACCCCTCCACTTT. The entire variable domain, with the rest obtained from reference TRBV19 and TRBJ1-6, is as follows: DGGITQSPKYLFRKEGQNVTLSCEQNLNHDAMYWYRQDPGQGLRLIYYSQIVNDFQKGDIAEGYSVSREKKESFPLTVTSAQKNPTAFYLCASSIGQPNSPLHFGNGTRLTVT.

The chain recombines TRBV5-1 with TRBJ2-2; D is uncertain. CDR1 is SGHRS and CDR2 is YFSETQ in the germline V gene. The CDR3 consists of 14 residues. V lost 5 bases to trimming and J lost 7 bases, with 15 bases between them. CDR3 protein: CASRAVGSGGELFF. In DNA, the CDR3 is TGCGCCAGCAGGGCGGTTGGATCCGGCGGGGAGCTGTTTTTT.

J is TRBJ2-3 and V is TRBV5-5; D may be TRBD2 (5 bases). Trimming took off 1 base at V and 1 base at J, with 7 bases between the two ends. CDR1 and CDR2 (germline): SGHKS, YYEKEE (reference sequence). This CDR3 spans 14 amino acids. The CDR3 loop is CASSLTRGTDTQYF. In DNA form, the CDR3 reads TGTGCCAGCAGCTTGACTAGGGGCACAGATACGCAGTATTTT.

This clone was found a few times. The J gene is TRBJ1-1, the V gene TRBV28; 7 positions agree with TRBD1. Trimming removed 5 bases from V and 10 bases from J; junction bases left unmatched: 10. There are 13 residues in the CDR3. CDR1 and CDR2 from the germline V gene are MDHEN and SYDVKM. This chain's CDR3 is CASSPGQAPGAFF. The CDR3 DNA is TGTGCCAGCAGTCCTGGACAGGCACCTGGAGCTTTCTTT.

This rearrangement joins TRBV19 to TRBJ1-6; D is possibly TRBD1 (6 bases). Germline CDR1 reads LNHDA; CDR2 reads SQIVND (reference sequence). Trimming took off 7 bases at V and 6 bases at J, with 16 bases between the two ends. There are 15 residues in the CDR3. CDR3 residues: CASTPPGARNSPLHF. In nucleotides, the CDR3 is TGTGCCAGTACCCCCCCAGGGGCTCGTAATTCACCCCTCCACTTT.

The V gene is TRBV11-2, the J gene TRBJ2-1; 9 bases are shared with TRBD2. Germline CDR1 reads SGHAT; CDR2 reads FQNNGV. This CDR3 has 17 residues. J lost 2 bases, V lost 5 bases, and 10 bases had no gene match. CDR3 loop: CASSPRASGVPYNEQFF. As DNA, the CDR3 is TGTGCCAGCAGCCCCCGGGCTAGCGGGGTTCCCTACAATGAGCAGTTCTTC.

The chain couples TRBV4-2 to TRBJ1-5; 8 nucleotides align to TRBD1. Per germline, CDR1 LGHNA and CDR2 YNFKEQ. The CDR3 covers 16 residues. Trimming took 1 base from V and 7 from J; bases not matched to a gene: 9. The DNA of the CDR3 is TGTGCCAGCAGCCAAGCGTCAGGGGGCGCTTGGCAGCCCCAGCATTTT. This translates into CASSQASGGAWQPQHF.

This chain uses TRBV15 with TRBJ1-6; 8 positions agree with TRBD1. Germline V gives CDR1 LNHNV, CDR2 YYDKDF (reference sequence). This CDR3 region has 16 residues. Germline trimming cut 2 bases from V and 8 bases from J; bases unmatched to any gene: 8. CDR3 coding DNA: TGTGCCACCAGCAGATCACCTACAGGGGGGGATTCACCCCTCCACTTT. Encoded protein: CATSRSPTGGDSPLHF.